The 2 T cell receptor beta chains reported below all come from one sample, sequenced in a study of blood T cell repertoires in COVID-19 (dated by TCRdb to about 2020). Library creation used the immunoSEQ multiplex PCR assay. TCRdb took this table from immuneACCESS and kept in-frame rearrangements with V and J called. Such tables lack part of the clones; where checked against another copy, unresolved V genes explain under half of the gap, and the rest is unexplained. The sample includes around 400,000 clones, with roughly nine tenths observed a single time. 0.95% to 1.5% of the sample is in the top ten clones. Sequencing was done on a sample of peripheral blood. Every receptor here comes from a man aged 35 to 55 with acute or convalescent COVID-19.

The rearrangement uses TRBV27 and TRBJ2-1, with 8 nucleotides matching TRBD2. The V and J ends lost 7 bases and 0 bases, in that order; junction bases with no gene match: 5. CDR1 is MNHEY and CDR2 is SMNVEV in the germline V gene (reference sequence). The CDR3 length is 15 residues. CDR3 coding DNA: TGTGCCAGCACCCGGAGCGGGAGCTCCTACAATGAGCAGTTCTTC. This encodes CASTRSGSSYNEQFF.

DNA of the CDR3: TGTGCCAGCAGTGAAGGACGGACAGTCTCAAACTATGGCTACACCTTC. Protein sequence: CASSEGRTVSNYGYTF. The rearrangement uses TRBV6-1 and TRBJ1-2; a weak D match, TRBD1 (6 bases). Germline CDR1 and CDR2: MNHNS and SASEGT. The CDR3 extends over 16 amino acids. The germline V and J ends were trimmed by 1 base and 2 bases, with 14 bases remaining between them.